These 5 T cell receptor beta chains originate from one sample sequenced in a study of Ad26.COV2.S vaccination and SARS-CoV-2 variants. Treatment of the sample: roughly 18 received Ad26.COV2.S at low or high dose, single or two shots; several received placebo; per-sample allocation not given. The study sampled participants on day 63 after the first vaccine or placebo injection. Repertoires were generated with immunoSEQ multiplex PCR, while TCRdb's copy carries only in-frame clones and drops some. The top ten clones hold 6.4% of a sample with about 350,000 clones, about 88% of them seen once. The sequencing used peripheral blood, collected in a trial of Ad26.COV2.S vaccine versus placebo. These receptor sequences come from a person aged 18-65 years who received the Ad26.COV2.S COVID-19 vaccine or a placebo.

J is TRBJ2-7 and V is TRBV5-8; 7 bases agree with TRBD1. J lost 4 bases, V lost 3 bases, and 10 bases had no gene match. The CDR3 consists of 15 residues. CDR1 and CDR2 (germline): SGHTS, YDEGEE. CDR3 bases: TGTGCCAGCAGCTCGAGGGCAGGGGGTCTTTACGAGCAGTACTTC. This sequence encodes CASSSRAGGLYEQYF.

This chain links TRBV27 with TRBJ2-1; tentatively, D is TRBD1 or TRBD2 (6 bases each). The CDR3 runs 15 residues. CDR1 and CDR2 (germline): MNHEY, SMNVEV (reference sequence). The V gene lost 8 bases and the J gene lost 4 bases, with 18 bases spanning the gap. CDR3 DNA sequence: TGTGCCAGCTCCCCCACCAAGGGGGGTTACAATGAGCAGTTCTTC. This sequence encodes CASSPTKGGYNEQFF.

The gene calls are TRBV27 and TRBJ2-5, with D possibly being TRBD1 (5 bases). Germline V gene lookup returns CDR1 MNHEY and CDR2 SMNVEV (reference sequence). The CDR3 is 12 amino acids. With 5 bases removed from V and 5 bases from J, the gap between germline ends came to 9 bases. The CDR3 loop reads CASSQGAETQYF. CDR3 nucleotide sequence: TGTGCCAGCAGTCAGGGTGCGGAGACCCAGTACTTC.

The chain uses TRBV11-2 and TRBJ2-1; weak D call: TRBD1 (5 bases). V dropped 1 base and J dropped 4 bases, with 14 bases sitting between them. The CDR3 spans 16 residues. Germline V lookup: CDR1 SGHAT, CDR2 FQNNGV. The CDR3 sequence: CASSLVRAGIYNEQFF. CDR3 DNA sequence: TGTGCCAGCAGCTTAGTTAGGGCAGGGATATACAATGAGCAGTTCTTC.

The J gene is TRBJ2-6, the V gene TRBV6-2 or TRBV6-3; D may be TRBD1 (5 bases). V lost 3 bases, J lost 2 bases, and 11 bases lay in between. Germline CDR1 reads MNHEY; CDR2 reads SVGEGT. The CDR3 extends over 16 amino acids. CDR3 amino acids: CASSYYQGPGANVLTF. CDR3 DNA: TGTGCCAGCAGTTATTATCAGGGCCCTGGGGCCAACGTCCTGACTTTC.